This T cell receptor (beta chain) appears in the sequencing data of a study of blood T cell repertoires in COVID-19. Whole-study context: COVID-19 samples from acute and convalescent phases originated in the United States, Italy and Spain. PBMCs, B-cell-depleted T cells, or T cells provided the cDNA or gDNA that made up the material.

In the source study's methods: The authors estimated nucleated cell counts from reference gene primer amplification. Repertoires were generated with immunoSEQ multiplex PCR, while TCRdb's copy carries only in-frame clones and drops some. That table is the source of V, J and clone size, and D and trimming were worked out from the DNA. The data hold some 280,000 clones, with 75% to 90% observed a single time. Germline assignment: CDR1 SGHTA and CDR2 FQGTGA. This CDR3 has 15 amino acids. The V end lost 0 bases, the J end lost 5 bases, and 13 bases lay between the germline ends. The rearrangement uses TRBV7-3 and TRBJ2-5; maybe TRBD2 (7 bases). This clonotype was obtained from a woman aged 60-75 years with acute or convalescent COVID-19. The sequencing sample was made of peripheral blood. The CDR3: CASSLTGGPRETQYF. The CDR3 DNA reads TGTGCCAGCAGCTTAACCGGGGGGCCGAGGGAGACCCAGTACTTC. The full variable domain, in which reference TRBV7-3 and TRBJ2-5 provide the parts outside the CDR3, is GAGVSQTPSNKVTEKGKYVELRCDPISGHTALYWYRQSLGQGPEFLIYFQGTGAADDSGLPNDRFFAVRPEGSVSTLKIQRTERGDSAVYLCASSLTGGPRETQYFGPGTRLLVL.